The rows below give T cell receptor beta chains drawn from one sample of a study of cytomegalovirus exposure and HLA in healthy donors. TCRdb's copy holds only in-frame clones and misses some; the assay was immunoSEQ multiplex PCR. The sample yields some 180,000 clones, roughly three quarters seen once. Input material: PBMCs. These receptors were collected from a young woman in good health and CMV-seropositive. Both conserved end residues are part of each CDR3. A D gene is named only where the DNA matches it firmly. Expanded clones are given a class, and other clones once, few, many or no size at all.

clone size: few; V gene: TRBV7-8; D gene: TRBD1; J gene: TRBJ2-5; CDR3 DNA: TGTGCCAGCAGCTCCTACAGGGGCCAAGAGACCCAGTACTTC; CDR3 protein: CASSSYRGQETQYF
clone size: .; V gene: TRBV12-5; D gene: .; J gene: TRBJ1-1; CDR3 DNA: TGTGCTAGTGGTTTGGGGGCCAACACTGAAGCTTTCTTT; CDR3 protein: CASGLGANTEAFF
clone size: .; V gene: TRBV18; D gene: TRBD1; J gene: TRBJ1-6; CDR3 DNA: TGTGCCAGCTCACCAGAGGGACAGCGGGTGATCACCCTCCACTTT; CDR3 protein: CASSPEGQRVITLHF
clone size: .; V gene: TRBV6-5; D gene: TRBD1; J gene: TRBJ1-1; CDR3 DNA: TGTGCCAGCAGTTACTCTGACAGGGACACTGAAGCTTTCTTT; CDR3 protein: CASSYSDRDTEAFF
clone size: .; V gene: TRBV2; D gene: .; J gene: TRBJ1-4; CDR3 DNA: TGTGCCAGCCGAGGAGTGGTGCAGACGAGCGCAAAACTGTTTTTT; CDR3 protein: CASRGVVQTSAKLFF
clone size: .; V gene: TRBV7-9; D gene: TRBD1; J gene: TRBJ2-1; CDR3 DNA: TGTGCCAGCAGCTTAAGGCAGGGGGCGCGAAATGAGCAGTTCTTC; CDR3 protein: CASSLRQGARNEQFF
clone size: once; V gene: TRBV14; D gene: .; J gene: TRBJ2-2; CDR3 DNA: TGTGCCAGCAGCCAAGTCGGAGGACCGAACACCGGGGAGCTGTTTTTT; CDR3 protein: CASSQVGGPNTGELFF
clone size: .; V gene: TRBV6-5; D gene: .; J gene: TRBJ2-3; CDR3 DNA: TGTGCCAGCAGAGCCCCCCGGTCGACAGATACGCAGTATTTT; CDR3 protein: CASRAPRSTDTQYF
clone size: .; V gene: TRBV7-9; D gene: TRBD1; J gene: TRBJ1-2; CDR3 DNA: TGTTCCAGCAGCTTAGGACAGGGGGCCATCGCTGGCTACACCTTC; CDR3 protein: CSSSLGQGAIAGYTF
clone size: .; V gene: TRBV4-1; D gene: .; J gene: TRBJ1-5; CDR3 DNA: TGCGCCAGCAGGGGCAGGGTGGGGGCGGGCAATCAGCCCCAGCATTTT; CDR3 protein: CASRGRVGAGNQPQHF
clone size: once; V gene: TRBV21-1; D gene: .; J gene: TRBJ1-5; CDR3 DNA: TGTGCCAGCAGCAAACGGGAAAAAATCAATCAGCCCCAGCATTTT; CDR3 protein: CASSKREKINQPQHF
clone size: .; V gene: TRBV5-4; D gene: .; J gene: TRBJ1-3; CDR3 DNA: TGTGCCAGCAGCTTGAATCGGGGGTCTGGAAACACCATATATTTT; CDR3 protein: CASSLNRGSGNTIYF
clone size: .; V gene: TRBV6-5; D gene: TRBD1; J gene: TRBJ1-4; CDR3 DNA: TGTGCCAGCAGAACCGGGACAGGGGTCGAAAAACTGTTTTTT; CDR3 protein: CASRTGTGVEKLFF
clone size: .; V gene: TRBV2; D gene: TRBD1; J gene: TRBJ2-5; CDR3 DNA: TGTGCCAGCGCCGAGAGGACAGGGGTCCAAGAGACCCAGTACTTC; CDR3 protein: CASAERTGVQETQYF
clone size: .; V gene: TRBV30; D gene: TRBD2; J gene: TRBJ2-3; CDR3 DNA: TGTGCCTGGAGTCCGGGACTAGCGGCAGATACGCAGTATTTT; CDR3 protein: CAWSPGLAADTQYF
clone size: .; V gene: TRBV6-5; D gene: .; J gene: TRBJ2-4; CDR3 DNA: TGTGCCAGATCGAGGACAGTAGCCAAAAACATTCAGTACTTC; CDR3 protein: CARSRTVAKNIQYF
clone size: .; V gene: TRBV6-1; D gene: TRBD1; J gene: TRBJ2-3; CDR3 DNA: TGTGCCAGCAGTGAGGACAGGTCATACACAGATACGCAGTATTTT; CDR3 protein: CASSEDRSYTDTQYF
clone size: .; V gene: TRBV29-1; D gene: .; J gene: TRBJ2-5; CDR3 DNA: TGCAGCGTAAGTGAGCAGGTGGAGGGTGAGACCCAGTACTTC; CDR3 protein: CSVSEQVEGETQYF
clone size: .; V gene: TRBV7-9; D gene: .; J gene: TRBJ2-3; CDR3 DNA: TGTGCCAGCCGGCTAGCTTCCGATACGCAGTATTTT; CDR3 protein: CASRLASDTQYF
clone size: few; V gene: TRBV18; D gene: .; J gene: TRBJ1-6; CDR3 DNA: TGTGCCAGCTCACCGGGGGGAGAAAGGAGTTCACCCCTCCACTTT; CDR3 protein: CASSPGGERSSPLHF
clone size: .; V gene: TRBV12-5; D gene: TRBD1; J gene: TRBJ2-7; CDR3 DNA: TGTGCTAGTGGCCTAGGGGGGACAGGGGTCTCAGGGGTTGACTACGAGCAGTACTTC; CDR3 protein: CASGLGGTGVSGVDYEQYF
clone size: .; V gene: TRBV2; D gene: .; J gene: TRBJ1-5; CDR3 DNA: TGTGCCAGCAGTGCGAGGACATTGGGGGGGCAGCCCCAGCATTTT; CDR3 protein: CASSARTLGGQPQHF
clone size: .; V gene: TRBV4-2; D gene: TRBD1; J gene: TRBJ2-7; CDR3 DNA: TGTGCCAGCAGCCAACCCGCCGGGGACAGATACGAGCAGTACTTC; CDR3 protein: CASSQPAGDRYEQYF
clone size: .; V gene: TRBV11-1; D gene: .; J gene: TRBJ2-1; CDR3 DNA: TGTGCCAGCAGCTTAAGATTGCAGGGAACCCTCAATGAGCAGTTCTTC; CDR3 protein: CASSLRLQGTLNEQFF
clone size: .; V gene: TRBV7-6; D gene: .; J gene: TRBJ1-2; CDR3 DNA: TGTGCCAGCAGCTATCAGGGTGGCGGCTACACCTTC; CDR3 protein: CASSYQGGGYTF
clone size: .; V gene: TRBV10-3; D gene: TRBD1; J gene: TRBJ1-6; CDR3 DNA: TGTGCCACGGACAAGGACAGGTCCTCCGGTTCACCCCTCCACTTT; CDR3 protein: CATDKDRSSGSPLHF
clone size: few; V gene: TRBV18; D gene: TRBD1; J gene: TRBJ1-6; CDR3 DNA: TGTGCCAGCTCAAACAGGGGCGATGATTCACCCCTCCACTTT; CDR3 protein: CASSNRGDDSPLHF
clone size: .; V gene: TRBV10-3; D gene: .; J gene: TRBJ1-5; CDR3 DNA: TGTGCCATCAGTGGGCCAAGTCAGCCCCAGCATTTT; CDR3 protein: CAISGPSQPQHF
clone size: .; V gene: TRBV7-2; D gene: TRBD1; J gene: TRBJ1-1; CDR3 DNA: TGTGCCAGCAGCAGAGAAGGTCAGGGGGACACTGAAGCTTTCTTT; CDR3 protein: CASSREGQGDTEAFF
clone size: once; V gene: TRBV11-2; D gene: .; J gene: TRBJ2-3; CDR3 DNA: TGTGCCAGCAGGGAACAGGGGGAGGGCGGTACGCAGTATTTT; CDR3 protein: CASREQGEGGTQYF
clone size: .; V gene: TRBV7-2; D gene: TRBD2; J gene: TRBJ2-5; CDR3 DNA: TGTGCCAGCAGCTTAGGGGGGACTAGCGGGGTTAAGGAGACCCAGTACTTC; CDR3 protein: CASSLGGTSGVKETQYF
clone size: .; V gene: TRBV19; D gene: .; J gene: TRBJ2-5; CDR3 DNA: TGTGCCAGTAGTATGTGGGCTGAAGAGACCCAGTACTTC; CDR3 protein: CASSMWAEETQYF
clone size: .; V gene: TRBV7-2; D gene: TRBD2; J gene: TRBJ2-3; CDR3 DNA: TGTGCCAGCAGCTTCGGCGGGGGTTACACAGATACGCAGTATTTT; CDR3 protein: CASSFGGGYTDTQYF
clone size: .; V gene: TRBV28; D gene: .; J gene: TRBJ1-6; CDR3 DNA: TGTGCCAGCAGTTTCGCGGGACGGTATAATTCACCCCTCCACTTT; CDR3 protein: CASSFAGRYNSPLHF
clone size: .; V gene: TRBV15; D gene: .; J gene: TRBJ1-2; CDR3 DNA: TGTGCCACCAGCAGAGATCTGGAGGGAGTTGGCTACACCTTC; CDR3 protein: CATSRDLEGVGYTF